The 10 T cell receptor beta chains given below trace back to one sample, sequenced in a study of CD8+CD57+ T cells in acquired aplastic anemia. Profiling that covered TCR beta VDJ and CDR3 relied on genomic DNA as its template. TCRdb analysed the reads with MiXCR anew, one entry per CDR3 protein. The table lists more than 250,000 distinct CDR3 sequences, around 82% of them singletons. All sequencing subjects had displayed CD8+CD57+ cell expansion on flow cytometry. Sequenced sample: sorted CD4+, CD8+, or CD8+CD57+ T cells (not recorded which) from PBMCs. The receptors derive from a human donor with aplastic anemia.

The chain employs TRBV7-3 and TRBJ2-3; D might be TRBD1 (5 bases). The DNA end is more similar to TRBJ1-5, so the J call may be wrong. The CDR3 contains 13 residues. Germline-derived CDR1 and CDR2 are SGHTA and FQGTGA. Written as DNA, the CDR3 is TGTGCTCGCGGGGACGGGGCCACAGATCTGCAGCATTTT. It translates to CARGDGATDLQHF.

V usage is TRBV27 and J usage is TRBJ1-5; D is ambiguous. Trimming cost V 3 bases and J 7 bases, with 16 bases left between them. The CDR3 spans 15 residues. The germline V gene encodes CDR1 MNHEY and CDR2 SMNVEV (reference sequence). The CDR3 DNA reads as TGTGCCAGCAGTTTGTACTCCGGGCTGTACCAGCCCCAGCATTTT. It is translated as CASSLYSGLYQPQHF.

A note on this clonotype: At one end the junction does not follow the germline gene, possibly because of a read error. This chain uses TRBV7-6 with TRBJ2-5; TRBD2 might be the D (5 bases). The germline CDR1 and CDR2 sequences are SGHVS and FNYEAQ. The CDR3 totals 14 residues. The CDR3 protein is CASSIAHGKKTTQF. The CDR3 region has the DNA TGTGCCAGCAGCATAGCCCACGGGAAAAAAACGACGCAGTTC.

This clonotype was found once. V is TRBV20-1 and J is TRBJ2-3; 8 bases are shared with TRBD1. Germline V gene data show CDR1 as DFQATT and CDR2 as SNEGSKA (reference sequence). The V and J ends lost 0 bases and 2 bases, in that order; junction bases with no gene match: 1. The CDR3 covers 14 residues. The CDR3 here is CSARDRGPTDTQYF. The CDR3 DNA is TGCAGTGCTAGAGACAGGGGGCCCACAGATACGCAGTATTTT.

As concerns this clonotype: In this CDR3 the conserved last residue, phenylalanine or tryptophan, is missing, so a read error is likely. The DNA is omitted, as the CDR3 cannot be located on it reliably, and the CDR3 follows TCRdb's listing. The chain recombines TRBV7-8 with TRBJ2-3. The CDR3 contains 13 residues when both ends are counted. CDR1 and CDR2 (germline): SGHVS, FQNEAQ. Here the CDR3 reads CASSPVGDTQYYG.

The chain couples TRBV7-8 to TRBJ2-7; no clear D gene. Trimming took 2 bases from V and 3 from J, leaving 23 bases between them. In germline, CDR1 is SGHVS, CDR2 FQNEAQ. The CDR3 is made up of 18 amino acids. CDR3 residues: CASSLPRGGDTLYYEQYV. Here the CDR3 DNA reads TGTGCCAGCAGCTTACCTCGAGGCGGCGATACGCTTTACTACGAGCAGTACGTC.

As to this clonotype: The CDR3 does not end in the conserved phenylalanine or tryptophan, so this is likely a read error. The DNA is omitted, as the CDR3 cannot be located on it reliably, and the CDR3 follows TCRdb's listing. This sequence joins TRBV7-9 and TRBJ2-3; the table's D call of TRBD2 was not tested on the DNA. The CDR3 totals 13 residues, both ends included. Germline lookup yields CDR1 SEHNR and CDR2 FQNEAQ (reference sequence). The CDR3 spells CASGFQRSGGSDV.

V usage is TRBV5-5 and J usage is TRBJ2-5, with TRBD1 matching over 7 bases. Per the germline V gene, CDR1 is SGHKS and CDR2 is YYEKEE (reference sequence). The CDR3 covers 15 residues. Trimming cost V 4 bases and J 4 bases; bases outside gene matches: 10. The CDR3 DNA reads as TGTGCCAGCAGCCCGGACAGGACTTGGGGAGAGACCCAGTACTTC. Translated: CASSPDRTWGETQYF.

V is TRBV5-1 and J is TRBJ2-3; D possibly corresponds to TRBD2 (5 bases). From germline, CDR1 is SGHRS and CDR2 YFSETQ. V was cut by 4 bases and J by 5 bases, with 11 bases left in between. This CDR3 comprises 13 residues. CDR3 sequence reads: CASSDGGKDTQYF. As DNA, the CDR3 is TGCGCCAGCAGCGACGGAGGCAAAGATACGCAGTATTTT.

As concerns this clonotype: This CDR3 is missing its conserved last phenylalanine or tryptophan, likely due to a read error. No DNA is shown, since the ends of the CDR3 on it are uncertain; the CDR3 is the one TCRdb lists. This chain links TRBV15 with TRBJ1-2; the table gives TRBD1 as D, unverified against the DNA. Germline V gene data show CDR1 as LNHNV and CDR2 as YYDKDF (reference sequence). 16 amino acids form the CDR3, both terminal residues included. CDR3 residues: CASSSRDRGLDYGFTP.